This T cell receptor (beta chain) was sequenced for a study of blood T cell repertoires in COVID-19. Whole-study context: From the United States, Italy and Spain came samples of acute and convalescent COVID-19. Nucleic acid was either cDNA or gDNA, and it came from T cells, B-cell-depleted T cells, or PBMCs.

This clone has more than one count but fewer than ten. Original handling: Nucleated cell number was recorded as an estimate derived from reference gene primer amplification. Only in-frame clones appear in the TCRdb table, and some are missing; sequencing was by immunoSEQ multiplex PCR. V, J and clone size are those of that table, while D and trimming were read from the DNA. The sample consists of more than 200,000 clones, approximately 80% of them appearing once. Sequenced material: peripheral blood. This TCR came from an elderly man with acute or convalescent COVID-19.

The CDR3 sequence is CASSRGTGGEQYF. The CDR3 DNA is TGCGCCAGCAGCCGAGGGACAGGGGGCGAGCAGTACTTC. This chain uses TRBV4-1 with TRBJ2-7; 11 bases line up with TRBD1. This CDR3 has 13 amino acids. The V segment lost 4 bases and the J segment 6 bases; nucleotides outside the gene matches: 2. CDR1 is MGHRA and CDR2 is YSYEKL in the germline V gene.